This T cell receptor (beta chain) originates from a study of blood T cell repertoires in COVID-19. Per the original methods: Reference gene primer amplification gave estimated nucleated cell counts. TCRdb's table, derived via immunoSEQ multiplex PCR, lists solely in-frame clones and lacks some. V and J calls and clone size follow that table, whereas D and trimming were derived from the DNA. The sample shows about 55,000 clones, 75% to 95% of them seen only once. Germline V gene data show CDR1 as MNHNS and CDR2 as SASEGT. V lost 7 bases and J lost 1; bases outside the gene matches: 11. This CDR3 is 17 amino acids long.

The sample consisted of peripheral blood. V and J are TRBV6-1 and TRBJ1-5; TRBD1 aligns across 9 bases. The sequence was obtained from an elderly man with acute or convalescent COVID-19. The CDR3 is CASTEGTGLWSNQPQHF. The CDR3 DNA reads TGTGCCAGCACTGAGGGGACAGGGCTTTGGAGCAATCAGCCCCAGCATTTT.